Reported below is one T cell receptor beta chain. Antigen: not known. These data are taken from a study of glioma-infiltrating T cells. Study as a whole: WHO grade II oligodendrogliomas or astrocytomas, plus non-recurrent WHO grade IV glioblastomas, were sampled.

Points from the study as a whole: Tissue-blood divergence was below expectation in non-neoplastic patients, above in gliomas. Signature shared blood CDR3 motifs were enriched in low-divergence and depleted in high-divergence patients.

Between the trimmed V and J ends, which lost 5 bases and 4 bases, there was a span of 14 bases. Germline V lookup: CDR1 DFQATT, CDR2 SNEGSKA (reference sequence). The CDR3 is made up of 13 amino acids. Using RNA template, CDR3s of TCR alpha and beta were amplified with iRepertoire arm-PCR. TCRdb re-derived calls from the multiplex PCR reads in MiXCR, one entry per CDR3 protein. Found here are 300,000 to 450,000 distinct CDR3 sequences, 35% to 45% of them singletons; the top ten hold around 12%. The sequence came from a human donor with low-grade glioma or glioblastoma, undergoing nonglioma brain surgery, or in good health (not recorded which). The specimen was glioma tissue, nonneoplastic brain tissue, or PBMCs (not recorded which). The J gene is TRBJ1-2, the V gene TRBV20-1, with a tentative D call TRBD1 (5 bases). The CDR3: CSAQGGAGYGYTF. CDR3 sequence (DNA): TGCAGTGCTCAGGGAGGGGCCGGCTATGGCTACACCTTC.